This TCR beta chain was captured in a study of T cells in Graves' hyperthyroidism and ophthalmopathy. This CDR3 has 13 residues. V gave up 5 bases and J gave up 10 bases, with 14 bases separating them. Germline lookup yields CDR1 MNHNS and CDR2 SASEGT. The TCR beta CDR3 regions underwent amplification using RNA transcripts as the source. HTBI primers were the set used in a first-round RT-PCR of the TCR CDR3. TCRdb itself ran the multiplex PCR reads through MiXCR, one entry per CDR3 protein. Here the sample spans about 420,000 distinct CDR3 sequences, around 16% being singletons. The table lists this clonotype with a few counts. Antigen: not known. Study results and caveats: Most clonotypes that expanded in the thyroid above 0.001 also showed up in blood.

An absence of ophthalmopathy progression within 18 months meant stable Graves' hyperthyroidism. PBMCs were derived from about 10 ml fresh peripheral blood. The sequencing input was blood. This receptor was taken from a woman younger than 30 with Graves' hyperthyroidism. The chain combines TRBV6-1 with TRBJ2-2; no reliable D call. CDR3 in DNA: TGTGCCAGCAGTATCAAAGCCCCTCCGGAGCTGTTTTTT. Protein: CASSIKAPPELFF.